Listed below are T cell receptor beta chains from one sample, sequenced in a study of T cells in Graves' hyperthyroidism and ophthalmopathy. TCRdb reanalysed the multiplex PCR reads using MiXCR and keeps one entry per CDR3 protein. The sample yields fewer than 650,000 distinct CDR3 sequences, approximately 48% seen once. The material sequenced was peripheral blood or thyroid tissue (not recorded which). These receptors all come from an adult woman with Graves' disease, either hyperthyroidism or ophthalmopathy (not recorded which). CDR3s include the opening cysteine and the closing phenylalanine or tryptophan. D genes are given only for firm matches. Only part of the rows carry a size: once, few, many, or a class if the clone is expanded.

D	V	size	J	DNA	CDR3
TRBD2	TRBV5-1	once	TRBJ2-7	TGCGCCAGCAACCCCCGGGGGGACGGCTCCTACGAGCAGTACTTC	CASNPRGDGSYEQYF
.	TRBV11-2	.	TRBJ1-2	TGCGCCAGCAGCTCTAGTTCGGGACCGGGCTACACCTTC	CASSSSSGPGYTF
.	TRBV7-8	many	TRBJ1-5	TGTGCCAGCAGCCCAACTTCGGTCGGTCAGCCCCAGCATTTT	CASSPTSVGQPQHF
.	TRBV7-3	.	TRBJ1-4	TGTGCCAGCAGCTCCAAGGGGGGTAATGAAAAACTGTTTTTT	CASSSKGGNEKLFF
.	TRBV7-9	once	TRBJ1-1	TGTGCCAGCAGCTTAGGACAGAGTGAAGCTTTCTTT	CASSLGQSEAFF
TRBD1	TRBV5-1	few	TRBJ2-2	TGCGCCAGCAGTTCCGGGACAGCCGACACCGGGGAGCTGTTTTTT	CASSSGTADTGELFF
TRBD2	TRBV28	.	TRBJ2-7	TGTGCCAGCAGTAACATGGGACTAGCGGGCGAGCAGTACTTC	CASSNMGLAGEQYF
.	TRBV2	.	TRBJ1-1	TGTGCCAGCGGAAAGGTCCCAGGTAGCACTGAAGCTTTCTTT	CASGKVPGSTEAFF
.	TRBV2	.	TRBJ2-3	TGTGCCAGCAGGACCCGACTAGTGTCAGATACGCAGTATTTT	CASRTRLVSDTQYF
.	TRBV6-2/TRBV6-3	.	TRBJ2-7	TGTGTCAGCACAAACAGCGTTTCCTACGAGCAGTACTTC	CVSTNSVSYEQYF
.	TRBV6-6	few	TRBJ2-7	TGTGCCAGCAGTTACTCGAGTCCGAGAGCGGGTGAGCAGTACTTC	CASSYSSPRAGEQYF
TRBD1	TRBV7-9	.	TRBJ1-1	TGTGCCAGCAGCACAGGGGTGGCTGAAGCTTTCTTT	CASSTGVAEAFF
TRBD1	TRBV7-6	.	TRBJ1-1	TGTGCCATCAGCTTAGGTCAGGGGGGCCCCACTGAAGCTTTCTTT	CAISLGQGGPTEAFF
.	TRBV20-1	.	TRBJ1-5	TGCAGTGCTAGAGACCCATCCCGTTGGGGTAGCAATCAGCCCCAGCATTTT	CSARDPSRWGSNQPQHF
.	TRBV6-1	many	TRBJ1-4	TGTGCCAGCAGGAAAGGCAGGGGACGGAATGAAAAACTGTTTTTT	CASRKGRGRNEKLFF
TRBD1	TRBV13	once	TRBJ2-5	TGTGCCAGCAAAGACAGGGGGGAAGAGACCCAGTACTTC	CASKDRGEETQYF
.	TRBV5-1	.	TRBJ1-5	TGCGCCAGCAGCTTGACGGGGGACCTTAGCAATCAGCCCCAGCATTTT	CASSLTGDLSNQPQHF
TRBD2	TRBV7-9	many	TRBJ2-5	TGTGCCAGCAGCTTTAGCGGGCAAGAGACCCAGTACTTC	CASSFSGQETQYF
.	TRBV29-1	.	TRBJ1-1	TGCAGCGTTGGGGTGAAGAACACTGAAGCTTTCTTT	CSVGVKNTEAFF
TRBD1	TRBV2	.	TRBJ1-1	TGTGCCAGCAGGGAGGGGGCGGAAGCTTTCTTT	CASREGAEAFF
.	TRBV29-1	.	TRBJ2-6	TGCAGCGTTGAGCCCGGGGGCTCTGGGGCCAACGTCCTGACTTTC	CSVEPGGSGANVLTF
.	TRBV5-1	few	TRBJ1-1	TGCGCCAGCAGCCAGAACCAGGGATTTGATGAAGCTTTCTTT	CASSQNQGFDEAFF
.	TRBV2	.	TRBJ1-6	TGTGCCAGCACACAGGACCAGACTAATTCACCCCTCCACTTT	CASTQDQTNSPLHF
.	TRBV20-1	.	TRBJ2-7	TGCAGTGCCCCGGACATGCTCTCCTACGAGCAGTACTTC	CSAPDMLSYEQYF
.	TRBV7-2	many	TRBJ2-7	TGTGCCAGCAGCTTTAACGAAGGTTCAACACGTTGGCACTTC	CASSFNEGSTRWHF
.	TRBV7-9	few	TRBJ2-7	TGTGCCAGCAGCTCCCCGGACAAAGCCGAGCAGTACTTC	CASSSPDKAEQYF
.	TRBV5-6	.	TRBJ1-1	TGTGCCAGCAGCGCAACAGTCACTGAAGCTTTCTTT	CASSATVTEAFF
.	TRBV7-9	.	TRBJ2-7	TGTGCCAGCAGCAAAGACAGTCGATCCTACGAGCAGTACTTC	CASSKDSRSYEQYF
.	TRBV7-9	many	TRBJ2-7	TGTGCCAGCAGCTTTGGACCATCACCGAGCATTTACTTC	CASSFGPSPSIYF
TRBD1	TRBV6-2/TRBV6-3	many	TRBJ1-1	TGTGCCAGCACCCCCACAGGGGGCACGAACACTGAAGCTTTCTTT	CASTPTGGTNTEAFF
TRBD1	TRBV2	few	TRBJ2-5	TGTGCCAGCAGCGCCGACAGGGACCCTCTCGAGACCCAGTACTTC	CASSADRDPLETQYF
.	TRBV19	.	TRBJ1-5	TGTGCCAGTAGCACCGGGAGTCAGAATCAGCCCCAGCATTTT	CASSTGSQNQPQHF
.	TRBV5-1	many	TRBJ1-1	TGCGCCAGCAGCTTCACAGCGAACACTGAAGCTTTCTTT	CASSFTANTEAFF
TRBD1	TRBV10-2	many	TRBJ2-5	TGCGCCAGCAGAGACAGGGCATCGTACCAAGAGACCCAGTACTTC	CASRDRASYQETQYF
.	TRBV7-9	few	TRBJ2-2	TGTGCCAGCAGCTGGACGGGAGCGAACACCGGGGAGCTGTTTTTT	CASSWTGANTGELFF
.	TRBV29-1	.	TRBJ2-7	TGCAGCGTTGAAGAGGGGGCAGGGTACGAGCAGTACTTC	CSVEEGAGYEQYF
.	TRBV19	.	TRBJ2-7	TGTGCCAGTACGGCGGATACCTACGAGCAGTACTTC	CASTADTYEQYF
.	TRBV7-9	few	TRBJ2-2	TGTGCCAGCAGCCCACGTCCCGGACAAGCGAACACCGGGGAGCTGTTTTTT	CASSPRPGQANTGELFF
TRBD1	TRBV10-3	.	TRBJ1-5	TGTGCCATCAGGGGACAGGGGGCCAATCAGCCCCAGCACTTT	CAIRGQGANQPQHF
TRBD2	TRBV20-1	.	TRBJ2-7	TGCAGTGCCCCGGGACTAGCGGAATCCTTCTCCTACGAGCAGTACTTC	CSAPGLAESFSYEQYF
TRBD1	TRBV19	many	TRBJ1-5	TGTGCCAGTACACCGGACAGGGGACCCAATCAGCCCCAGCATTTT	CASTPDRGPNQPQHF
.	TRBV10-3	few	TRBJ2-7	TGTGCCTCAAAGCAGGACAACTACGAGCAGTACTTC	CASKQDNYEQYF
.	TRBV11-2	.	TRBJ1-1	TGTGCCAGCAGGCTAGGGGGACAGAACACTGAAGCTTTCTTT	CASRLGGQNTEAFF
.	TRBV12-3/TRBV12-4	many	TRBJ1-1	TGTGCCAGCAGGTGGACGAACACTGAAGCTTTCTTT	CASRWTNTEAFF
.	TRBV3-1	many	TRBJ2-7	TGTGCCAGCAGCCAAGACAGGGTAAGGGTCGAGCAGTACTTC	CASSQDRVRVEQYF
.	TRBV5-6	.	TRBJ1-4	TGTGCCAGCAGCTTGTTGTCGGGGGCAGGAACTAATGAAAAACTGTTTTTT	CASSLLSGAGTNEKLFF
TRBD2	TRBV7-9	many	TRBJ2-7	TGCGCCAGCAGCCTCCTAGCGGGAGTGAACGAGCAGTACTTC	CASSLLAGVNEQYF
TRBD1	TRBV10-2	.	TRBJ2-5	TGCGCCAGCAAAGTGACAGGGGTCCGGGGAGAGACCCAGTACTTC	CASKVTGVRGETQYF
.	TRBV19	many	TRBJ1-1	TGTGCCAGTAGTAACCTTCGTCGGACAGCAAACACTGAAGCTTTCTTT	CASSNLRRTANTEAFF
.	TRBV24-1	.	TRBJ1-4	TGTGCCACCAGTGATTTGAAGGCAACTAATGAAAAACTGTTTTTT	CATSDLKATNEKLFF
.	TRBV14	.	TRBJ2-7	TGTGCCACCAGTGATCCGGGGTCTACCTACGAGCAGTACTTC	CATSDPGSTYEQYF
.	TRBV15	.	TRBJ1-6	TGTGCCACCAGCAGAGATCCAGGCGGAAGCGGCTCACCCCTCCACTTT	CATSRDPGGSGSPLHF
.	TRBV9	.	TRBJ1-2	TGTGCCAGCAGCTCCCCCAGGGGACGGGACTATGGCTACACCTTC	CASSSPRGRDYGYTF
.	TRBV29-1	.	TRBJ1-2	TGCAGCGTTGAAGATGAGACCAGAGTGACGGGGGGCTACACCTTC	CSVEDETRVTGGYTF
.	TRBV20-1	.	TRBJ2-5	TGCAGTGCTGGGCTCTTAGGTATCCAAGAGACCCAGTACTTC	CSAGLLGIQETQYF
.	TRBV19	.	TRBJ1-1	TGTGCCTCAACCGACCGCGGCACTGAAGCTTTCTTT	CASTDRGTEAFF
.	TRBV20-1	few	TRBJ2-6	TGCAGTGCCAGCATCCGGAGCTCTGGGGCCAACGTCCTGACTTTC	CSASIRSSGANVLTF
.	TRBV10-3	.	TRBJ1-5	TGTGCCATCAGTGAAGGCGGTAGCAATCAGCCCCAGCATTTT	CAISEGGSNQPQHF
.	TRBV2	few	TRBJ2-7	TGTGCCAGCAGACTCAAACGGGTCCTTACCTCCTACGAGCAGTACTTC	CASRLKRVLTSYEQYF